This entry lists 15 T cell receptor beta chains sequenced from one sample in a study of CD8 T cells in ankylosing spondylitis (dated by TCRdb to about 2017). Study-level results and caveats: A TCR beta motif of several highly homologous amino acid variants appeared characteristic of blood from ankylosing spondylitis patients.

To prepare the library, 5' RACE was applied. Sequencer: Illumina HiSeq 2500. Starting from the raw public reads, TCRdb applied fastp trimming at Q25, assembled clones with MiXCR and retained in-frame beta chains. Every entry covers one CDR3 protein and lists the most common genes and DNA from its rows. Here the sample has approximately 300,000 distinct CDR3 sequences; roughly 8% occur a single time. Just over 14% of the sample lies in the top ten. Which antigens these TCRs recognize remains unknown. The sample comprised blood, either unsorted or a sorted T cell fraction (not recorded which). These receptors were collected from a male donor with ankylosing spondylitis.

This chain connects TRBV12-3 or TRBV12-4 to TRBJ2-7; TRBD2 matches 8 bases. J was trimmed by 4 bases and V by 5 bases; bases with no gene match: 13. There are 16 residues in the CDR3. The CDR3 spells CASSLSPGASGYEQYF. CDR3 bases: TGTGCCAGCAGTCTGTCCCCGGGTGCTAGCGGGTACGAGCAGTACTTC.

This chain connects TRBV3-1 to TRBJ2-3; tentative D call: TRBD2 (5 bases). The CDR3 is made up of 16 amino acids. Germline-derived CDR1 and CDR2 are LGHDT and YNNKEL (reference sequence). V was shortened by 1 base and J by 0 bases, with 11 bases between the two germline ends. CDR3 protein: CASSQGVRVSTDTQYF. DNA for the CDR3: TGTGCCAGCAGCCAAGGGGTGCGGGTGAGCACAGATACGCAGTATTTT.

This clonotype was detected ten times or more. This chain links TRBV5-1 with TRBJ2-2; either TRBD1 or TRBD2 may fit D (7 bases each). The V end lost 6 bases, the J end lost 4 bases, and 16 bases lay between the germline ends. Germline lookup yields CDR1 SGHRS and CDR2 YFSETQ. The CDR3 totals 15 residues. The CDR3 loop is CASTDRAGVTGELFF. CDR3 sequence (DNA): TGCGCCAGCACCGACAGGGCGGGGGTCACCGGGGAGCTGTTTTTT.

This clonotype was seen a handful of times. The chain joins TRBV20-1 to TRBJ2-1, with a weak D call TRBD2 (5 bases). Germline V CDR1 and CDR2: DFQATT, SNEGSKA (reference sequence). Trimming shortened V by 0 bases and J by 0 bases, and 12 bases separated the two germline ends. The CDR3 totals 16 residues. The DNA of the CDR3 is TGCAGTGCTAGAGATTCTAGCCGGGGCTCCTACAATGAGCAGTTCTTC. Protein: CSARDSSRGSYNEQFF.

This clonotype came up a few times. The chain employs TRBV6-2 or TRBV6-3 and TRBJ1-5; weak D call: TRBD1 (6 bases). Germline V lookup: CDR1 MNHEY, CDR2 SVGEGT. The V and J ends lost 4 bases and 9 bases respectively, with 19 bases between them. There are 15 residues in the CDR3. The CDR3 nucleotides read TGTGCCAGCAGTTTACGAGGCCGGGGGGCGAGGCCCCAGCATTTT. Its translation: CASSLRGRGARPQHF.

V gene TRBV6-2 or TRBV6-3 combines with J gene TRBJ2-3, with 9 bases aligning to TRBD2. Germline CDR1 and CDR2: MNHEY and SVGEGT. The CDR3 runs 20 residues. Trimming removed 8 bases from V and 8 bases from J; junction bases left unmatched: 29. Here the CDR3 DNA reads TGTGCCAGCGCCCCTGACCCGAGGGGGGATGCGGGAGGGCCTCGCAGTACGCAGTATTTT. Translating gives CASAPDPRGDAGGPRSTQYF.

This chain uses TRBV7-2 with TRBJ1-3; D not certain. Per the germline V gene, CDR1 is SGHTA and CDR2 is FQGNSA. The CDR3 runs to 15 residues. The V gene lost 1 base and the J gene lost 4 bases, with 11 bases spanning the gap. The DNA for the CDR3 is TGTGCCAGCAGCTTAGGTTCTCGACGGGGAAACACCATATATTTT. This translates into CASSLGSRRGNTIYF.

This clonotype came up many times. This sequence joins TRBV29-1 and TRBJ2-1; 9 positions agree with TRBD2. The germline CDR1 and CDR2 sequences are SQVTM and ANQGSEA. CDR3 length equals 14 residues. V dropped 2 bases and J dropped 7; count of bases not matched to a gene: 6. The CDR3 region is CSVESPTSGNEQFF. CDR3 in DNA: TGCAGCGTTGAATCCCCCACTAGCGGGAATGAGCAGTTCTTC.

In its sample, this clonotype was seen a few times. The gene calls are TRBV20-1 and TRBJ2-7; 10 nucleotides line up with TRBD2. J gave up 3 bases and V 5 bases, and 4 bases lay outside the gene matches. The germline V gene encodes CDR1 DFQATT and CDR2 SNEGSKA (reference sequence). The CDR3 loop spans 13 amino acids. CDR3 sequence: CSASRTSGYEQYF. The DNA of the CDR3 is TGCAGTGCTTCACGGACTAGCGGCTACGAGCAGTACTTC.

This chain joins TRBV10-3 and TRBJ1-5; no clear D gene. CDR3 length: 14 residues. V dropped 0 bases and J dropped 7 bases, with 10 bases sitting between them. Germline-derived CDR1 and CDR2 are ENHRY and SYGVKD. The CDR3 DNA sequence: TGTGCCATCAGTGAGTCGGGTCAGGAACAGCCCCAGCATTTT. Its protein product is CAISESGQEQPQHF.

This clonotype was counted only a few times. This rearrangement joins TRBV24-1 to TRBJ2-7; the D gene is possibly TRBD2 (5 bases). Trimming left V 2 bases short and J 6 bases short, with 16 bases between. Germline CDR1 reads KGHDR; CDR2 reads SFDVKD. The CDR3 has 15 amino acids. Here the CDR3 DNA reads TGTGCCACCAGTGATTCCCCGGGCGGGCCCCTCGAGCAGTACTTC. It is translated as CATSDSPGGPLEQYF.

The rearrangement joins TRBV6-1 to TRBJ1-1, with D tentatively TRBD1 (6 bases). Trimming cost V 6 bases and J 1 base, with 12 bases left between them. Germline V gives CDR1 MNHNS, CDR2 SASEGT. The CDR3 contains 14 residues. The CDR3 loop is CASSRQVTNTEAFF. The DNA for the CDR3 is TGTGCCAGCAGCCGACAGGTTACGAACACTGAAGCTTTCTTT.

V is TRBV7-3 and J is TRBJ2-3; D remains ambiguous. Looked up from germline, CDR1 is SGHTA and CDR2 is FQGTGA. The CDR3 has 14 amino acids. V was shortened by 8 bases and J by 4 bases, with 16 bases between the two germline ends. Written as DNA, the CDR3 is TGTGCCAGCGGGCCGATAGACATCCCAGATACGCAGTATTTT. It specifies CASGPIDIPDTQYF. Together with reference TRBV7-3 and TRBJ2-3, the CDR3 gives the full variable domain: GAGVSQTPSNKVTEKGKYVELRCDPISGHTALYWYRQSLGQGPEFLIYFQGTGAADDSGLPNDRFFAVRPEGSVSTLKIQRTERGDSAVYLCASGPIDIPDTQYFGPGTRLTVL.

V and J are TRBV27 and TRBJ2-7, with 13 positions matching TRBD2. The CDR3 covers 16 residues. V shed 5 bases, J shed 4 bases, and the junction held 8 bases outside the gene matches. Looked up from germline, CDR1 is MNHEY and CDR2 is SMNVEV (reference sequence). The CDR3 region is CASSLGTSGIGYEQYF. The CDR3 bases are TGTGCCAGCAGTCTCGGGACTAGCGGGATAGGTTACGAGCAGTACTTC.

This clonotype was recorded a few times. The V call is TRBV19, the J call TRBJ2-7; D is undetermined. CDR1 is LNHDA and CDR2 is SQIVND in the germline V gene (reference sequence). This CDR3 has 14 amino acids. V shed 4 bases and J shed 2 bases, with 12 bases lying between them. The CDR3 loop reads CASSREDATYEQYF. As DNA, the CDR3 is TGTGCCAGTAGTAGGGAAGACGCGACCTACGAGCAGTACTTC.